The 3 T cell receptor beta chains presented below share a single source sample, sequenced in a study of T cell changes during pregnancy in multiple sclerosis. The method was immunoSEQ multiplex PCR; TCRdb's version includes in-frame clones alone and lacks a portion of them. The sample consists of tens of thousands of clones, about 90% of them appearing once. The specimen comprised CD8+ T cells from peripheral blood mononuclear cells, sampled after pregnancy. Receptor source: a female donor with multiple sclerosis, enrolled in a pregnancy study.

The chain couples TRBV5-4 to TRBJ2-1, with TRBD1 matching 10 bases. There are 14 residues in the CDR3. The germline V gene encodes CDR1 SGHNT and CDR2 YYREEE (reference sequence). V lost 4 bases to trimming and J lost 12 bases; unmatched junction nucleotides: 10. This chain's CDR3 is CASSQDRGGFGQFF. Written as DNA, the CDR3 is TGTGCCAGCAGCCAGGACAGGGGGGGGTTTGGGCAGTTCTTC.

The CDR3 DNA is TGTGCCAGCAGTTACTCAAACAGGGATGGCTACACCTTC. The encoded protein is CASSYSNRDGYTF. The chain recombines TRBV6-5 with TRBJ1-2; maybe TRBD1 (6 bases). CDR3 length: 13 amino acids. From germline, CDR1 is MNHEY and CDR2 SVGAGI. Deletions cut 0 bases from V and 6 bases from J, with 8 bases between.

This chain links TRBV19 with TRBJ2-7; TRBD2 matches at 9 bases. The junction had 10 bases not matched to a gene; V was cut back by 3 bases and J by 1 base. This CDR3 region has 17 residues. CDR1 is LNHDA, CDR2 SQIVND, per germline (reference sequence). The CDR3 DNA follows: TGTGCCAGTAGTATCCGACCCGCGGCGGGAGGGTCCTACGAGCAGTACTTC. Amino acid sequence: CASSIRPAAGGSYEQYF.